These 27 T cell receptor beta chains originate from one sample sequenced in a study of regulatory T cells in long-lasting Graves disease. As to time point: persistent/refractory GD, antithyroid drugs over 5 years with positive TRAb. Making the TCR library involved RNA that had been extracted from PBMCs. Investigators prepared the TCR beta libraries by applying iRepertoire HTBI primers and Arm-PCR of CDR3 regions. TCRdb redid the calling of the multiplex PCR reads with MiXCR, one entry per CDR3 protein. The sample carries more than 650,000 distinct CDR3 sequences, 30% recorded once. The source was peripheral blood mononuclear cells (PBMCs), collected when the disease was refractory, from a patient treated with antithyroid drugs. The receptors shown here come from a female donor with Graves disease.

This clonotype was seen only a few times. The chain recombines TRBV6-1 with TRBJ1-1; no clear D. The CDR3 is made up of 13 amino acids. V lost 7 bases and J lost 7, with 16 bases in between. Germline values: CDR1 MNHNS, CDR2 SASEGT. In DNA form, the CDR3 reads TGTGCCAGCACCCTCGGACGAGGAGGTGAAGCTTTCTTT. The encoded protein is CASTLGRGGEAFF.

There are a few counts of this clonotype. The chain links TRBV5-1 to TRBJ1-4; 10 bases map to TRBD1. Germline trimming cut 4 bases from V and 8 bases from J; bases unmatched to any gene: 5. The CDR3 has 14 residues. Germline V gives CDR1 SGHRS, CDR2 YFSETQ. DNA of the CDR3: TGCGCCAGCAGCCAAGGACAGGGGGTAGAAAAACTGTTTTTT. Protein: CASSQGQGVEKLFF.

The rearrangement joins TRBV6-2 or TRBV6-3 to TRBJ2-7, with D possibly TRBD2 on 5 matching bases. Trimming left V 0 bases short and J 3 bases short, with 6 bases between. CDR1 and CDR2 (germline): MNHEY, SVGEGT. There are 13 residues in the CDR3. The CDR3 region is CASSYSTNYEQYF. In nucleotides, the CDR3 is TGTGCCAGCAGTTACTCGACTAACTACGAGCAGTACTTC.

This chain links TRBV29-1 with TRBJ2-3; TRBD2 aligns across 10 bases. This CDR3 spans 15 amino acids. In germline, CDR1 is SQVTM, CDR2 ANQGSEA. V lost 7 bases to trimming and J lost 0 bases; unmatched junction nucleotides: 7. The CDR3 sequence: CSGTPSGSSTDTQYF. DNA for the CDR3: TGCAGCGGGACCCCTAGCGGGAGTAGCACAGATACGCAGTATTTT.

This clonotype appeared a few times. The chain is built from TRBV6-1 and TRBJ2-2; D is ambiguous. V was cut by 3 bases and J by 4 bases, with 12 bases left in between. This CDR3 contains 15 residues. CDR1 MNHNS and CDR2 SASEGT come from the germline V gene. CDR3 amino acids: CASSDRMRTTGELFF. The CDR3 region has the DNA TGTGCCAGCAGTGACCGAATGCGAACCACCGGGGAGCTGTTTTTT.

The chain links TRBV6-2 or TRBV6-3 to TRBJ1-5; D is uncertain. The V gene's germline CDR1 is MNHEY and CDR2 SVGEGT. V gave up 2 bases and J gave up 2 bases, with 13 bases separating them. The CDR3 length is 16 residues. The CDR3 region has the DNA TGTGCCAGCAGTTACCGGATCCCGTCGGGCAATCAGCCCCAGCATTTT. Amino acid sequence: CASSYRIPSGNQPQHF.

Worth noting for this clonotype: A much larger clonotype is one base distant, so this may be a read error. The J gene is TRBJ1-1, the V gene TRBV12-3 or TRBV12-4; the D is unclear. The CDR3 has 13 residues. DNA of the CDR3: TGTGCCACCGAGCGGCAGCTGAACACTGGAGCTTTCTTT. It codes for CATERQLNTGAFF.

This clonotype was seen more than once but under ten times. V and J are TRBV5-1 and TRBJ1-4, with TRBD1 as a possible D gene (5 bases). The CDR3 is 16 amino acids. Trimming took off 4 bases at V and 6 bases at J, with 19 bases between the two ends. The germline V gene encodes CDR1 SGHRS and CDR2 YFSETQ. This CDR3 reads CASSPPVGTYDEKLFF. The CDR3 DNA sequence: TGCGCCAGCAGCCCCCCGGTGGGGACGTATGATGAAAAACTGTTTTTT.

This clonotype was picked up many times. The chain couples TRBV12-3 or TRBV12-4 to TRBJ2-5; 8 bases map to TRBD1. V lost 5 bases and J lost 0; bases outside the gene matches: 2. The CDR3 runs to 14 residues. The CDR3 sequence: CASSTDRDQETQYF. As DNA, the CDR3 is TGTGCCAGCAGTACGGACAGGGACCAAGAGACCCAGTACTTC.

This clonotype was observed a few times. The chain combines TRBV11-2 with TRBJ2-3; 12 nucleotides match TRBD2. Trimming removed 5 bases from V and 3 bases from J; junction bases left unmatched: 6. Germline lookup yields CDR1 SGHAT and CDR2 FQNNGV. This CDR3 is built from 16 residues. CDR3 protein: CASSPLAGGSTDTQYF. CDR3 coding DNA: TGTGCCAGCAGCCCACTAGCGGGAGGTTCTACAGATACGCAGTATTTT.

The rearrangement joins TRBV19 to TRBJ1-4; D is undetermined. Germline V CDR1 and CDR2: LNHDA, SQIVND (reference sequence). The CDR3 is 12 amino acids. V dropped 3 bases and J dropped 15 bases, with 14 bases sitting between them. CDR3 amino acids: CASSIPSGVLFF. CDR3 nucleotide sequence: TGTGCCAGTAGTATCCCGTCTGGGGTTTTGTTTTTT.

The genes are TRBV6-5 and TRBJ1-4; D might be TRBD1 (5 bases). Trimming stripped 0 bases from V and 5 bases from J, with 10 bases between. The CDR3 sequence is 15 residues long. Germline V CDR1 and CDR2: MNHEY, SVGAGI. CDR3 bases: TGTGCCAGCAGTTACTCGAAGGCAGGGAATGAAAAACTGTTTTTT. It translates to CASSYSKAGNEKLFF.

The CDR3 DNA is TGCGCCAGCAGCTTGGAAGGGACAGGGGGTGAAAAACTGTTTTTT. It encodes CASSLEGTGGEKLFF. The chain recombines TRBV5-1 with TRBJ1-4; 11 bases map to TRBD1. This CDR3 comprises 15 residues. From germline, CDR1 is SGHRS and CDR2 YFSETQ. Losses at the gene ends were 0 bases for V and 7 bases for J; bases not matched to a gene: 2.

This clonotype has just a few counts. The chain uses TRBV11-2 and TRBJ1-5; D not certain. Germline CDR1 and CDR2: SGHAT and FQNNGV. The CDR3 sequence is 16 residues long. V was cut by 2 bases and J by 0 bases, with 11 bases left in between. The CDR3 region is CASSLRGGYSNQPQHF. In nucleotides, the CDR3 is TGTGCCAGCAGCTTACGGGGAGGTTATAGCAATCAGCCCCAGCATTTT.

This clonotype was seen a few times. V usage is TRBV7-9 and J usage is TRBJ2-2; TRBD1 is a possible D gene (5 bases). The V end lost 1 base, the J end lost 0 bases, and 15 bases lay between the germline ends. CDR3 length: 18 amino acids. The germline V gene encodes CDR1 SEHNR and CDR2 FQNEAQ (reference sequence). DNA of the CDR3: TGTGCCAGCAGCTTAGGGTGGGCAGGGTCGGCGAACACCGGGGAGCTGTTTTTT. Protein: CASSLGWAGSANTGELFF.

This rearrangement joins TRBV3-1 to TRBJ1-1; D perhaps matches TRBD1 (5 bases). Per the germline V gene, CDR1 is LGHDT and CDR2 is YNNKEL (reference sequence). This CDR3 is 15 amino acids long. Trimming pared 1 base from V and 3 bases from J, leaving 12 bases between. The chain's CDR3 is CASSQGRGQDTEAFF. As DNA, the CDR3 is TGTGCCAGCAGCCAAGGGAGGGGCCAGGACACTGAAGCTTTCTTT.

For this clonotype: Germline and junction disagree at one end, which may indicate a read error. The CDR3 is CSARGLAAQGASYGQYF. The DNA for the CDR3 is TGCAGTGCTAGAGGGCTAGCGGCACAGGGGGCGTCCTACGGGCAGTACTTC. The chain is built from TRBV20-1 and TRBJ2-7, with 9 positions matching TRBD1. This CDR3 has 17 amino acids. The germline V gene has CDR1 DFQATT and CDR2 SNEGSKA (reference sequence).

This clonotype was observed many times. The J gene is TRBJ1-6, the V gene TRBV28; TRBD1 aligns across 9 bases. V was clipped by 5 bases and J by 13 bases; unmatched bases: 12. Germline V gene sequence: CDR1 MDHEN, CDR2 SYDVKM. CDR3 length: 15 residues. The chain's CDR3 is CASSTAGQGKRPLHF. The CDR3 bases are TGTGCCAGCAGTACCGCGGGACAGGGAAAGCGGCCCCTCCACTTT.

There are a few counts of this clonotype. This CDR3 reads CASSLSGPNQPQHF. Written as DNA, the CDR3 is TGTGCCAGCAGTTTGTCGGGGCCCAATCAGCCCCAGCATTTT. The chain joins TRBV12-3 or TRBV12-4 to TRBJ1-5; tentatively, D is TRBD1 (5 bases). This CDR3 comprises 14 residues. Trimming pared 3 bases from V and 3 bases from J, leaving 9 bases between.

This clonotype was seen more than once but under ten times. The V gene is TRBV5-1, the J gene TRBJ2-7, with 7 bases lining up with TRBD1. Trimming at V came to 3 bases and at J to 0 bases, leaving 9 bases not matched to a gene. The CDR3 consists of 16 residues. Germline V gene lookup returns CDR1 SGHRS and CDR2 YFSETQ. CDR3 sequence reads: CASSSPDRDLSYEQYF. The CDR3 DNA reads TGCGCCAGCAGCTCCCCTGACAGGGATCTCTCCTACGAGCAGTACTTC.

This clonotype was observed at least ten times. The rearrangement links TRBV9 to TRBJ1-1; 7 bases are a match to TRBD1. The CDR3 contains 14 residues. From germline, CDR1 is SGDLS and CDR2 YYNGEE. The V segment lost 0 bases and the J segment 4 bases; nucleotides outside the gene matches: 3. The CDR3: CASSVAPGGTEAFF. CDR3 bases: TGTGCCAGCAGCGTAGCCCCAGGGGGCACTGAAGCTTTCTTT.

As for this clonotype: A read error is possible here, since a much larger clone lies one base away. The rearrangement uses TRBV6-1 and TRBJ1-2; 10 positions agree with TRBD1. This CDR3 has 15 amino acids. Germline V gives CDR1 MNHNS, CDR2 SASEGT. DNA of the CDR3: TGTGCCAGCAGCGGCACGGGACAGGGGTTAAGTGGCTACGCCTTC. It specifies CASSGTGQGLSGYAF.

This clonotype was observed a few times. This chain connects TRBV6-1 to TRBJ2-5; TRBD1 is a possible D gene (5 bases). V lost 3 bases, J lost 5 bases, and 10 bases lay in between. CDR3 length equals 13 residues. CDR1 MNHNS and CDR2 SASEGT come from the germline V gene. The CDR3 DNA follows: TGTGCCAGCAGTGAGTCAGGGCTCGAGACCCAGTACTTC. Amino acid sequence: CASSESGLETQYF.

V usage is TRBV7-3 and J usage is TRBJ1-1, with 9 nucleotides matching TRBD1. The V gene end was trimmed by 2 bases and the J gene end by 6 bases; junction bases not matched to a gene: 10. Germline V gives CDR1 SGHTA, CDR2 FQGTGA. The CDR3 runs to 16 residues. CDR3 DNA: TGTGCCAGCAGCTTAGCCAACCCGAGACAGGGGGCTGAAGCTTTCTTT. This codes for CASSLANPRQGAEAFF.

This clonotype occurred a few times. The rearrangement joins TRBV19 to TRBJ1-1; D unclear. The CDR3 has 12 residues. CDR1 is LNHDA, CDR2 SQIVND, per germline (reference sequence). The germline V and J ends were trimmed by 4 bases and 4 bases, with 7 bases remaining between them. CDR3 residues: CASSTGLTEAFF. In nucleotides, the CDR3 is TGTGCCAGTAGTACAGGTCTCACTGAAGCTTTCTTT.

This clonotype was seen at least ten times. The V gene is TRBV11-2, the J gene TRBJ2-6; D gene uncertain. This CDR3 is built from 15 residues. Trimming removed 0 bases from V and 2 bases from J, with 5 bases in between. Germline V gives CDR1 SGHAT, CDR2 FQNNGV. The CDR3 coding sequence is TGTGCCAGCAGCTTAGATGGCGCTGGGGCCAACGTCCTGACTTTC. Translated, it gives CASSLDGAGANVLTF.

The chain couples TRBV20-1 to TRBJ2-7, with 7 bases lining up with TRBD1. The CDR3 length is 13 residues. Germline values: CDR1 DFQATT, CDR2 SNEGSKA (reference sequence). V dropped 5 bases and J dropped 2; count of bases not matched to a gene: 6. The CDR3 coding sequence is TGCAGTGCTCCTGACAGGGCCACCTACGAGCAGTACTTC. The encoded protein is CSAPDRATYEQYF.